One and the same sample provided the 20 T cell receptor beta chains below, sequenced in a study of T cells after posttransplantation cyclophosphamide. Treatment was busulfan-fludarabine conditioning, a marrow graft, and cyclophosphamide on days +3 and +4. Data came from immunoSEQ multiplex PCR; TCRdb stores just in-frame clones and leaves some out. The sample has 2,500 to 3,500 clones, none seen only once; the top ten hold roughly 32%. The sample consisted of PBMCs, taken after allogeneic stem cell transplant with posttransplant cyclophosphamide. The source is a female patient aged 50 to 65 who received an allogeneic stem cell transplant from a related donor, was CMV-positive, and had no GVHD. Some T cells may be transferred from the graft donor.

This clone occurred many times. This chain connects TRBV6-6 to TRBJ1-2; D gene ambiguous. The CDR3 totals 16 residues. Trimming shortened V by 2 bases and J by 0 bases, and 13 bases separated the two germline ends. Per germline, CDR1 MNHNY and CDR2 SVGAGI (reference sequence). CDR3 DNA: TGTGCCAGCAGTTACCGGGTGGTTTACACTAACTATGGCTACACCTTC. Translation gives CASSYRVVYTNYGYTF.

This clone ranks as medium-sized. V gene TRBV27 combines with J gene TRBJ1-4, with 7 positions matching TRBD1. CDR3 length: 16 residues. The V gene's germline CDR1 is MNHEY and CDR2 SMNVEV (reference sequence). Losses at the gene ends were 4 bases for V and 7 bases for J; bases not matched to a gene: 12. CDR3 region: CASSSLTGRGGEKLFF. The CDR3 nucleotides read TGTGCCAGCAGTTCTCTGACAGGGCGGGGGGGTGAAAAACTGTTTTTT.

CDR3 loop: CASSPLLAGQGHGELFF. Here the CDR3 DNA reads TGTGCCAGCTCACCGCTCCTCGCTGGACAGGGCCACGGGGAGCTGTTTTTT. The genes are TRBV18 and TRBJ2-2, with 8 nucleotides matching TRBD1. The ends lost 3 bases at V and 7 bases at J; junction bases unmatched: 13. Germline CDR1 reads KGHSH; CDR2 reads LQKENI. The CDR3 extends over 17 amino acids.

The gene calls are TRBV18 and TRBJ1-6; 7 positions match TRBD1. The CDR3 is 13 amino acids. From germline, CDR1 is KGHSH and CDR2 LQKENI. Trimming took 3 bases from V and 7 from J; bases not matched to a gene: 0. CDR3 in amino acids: CASSPGQNSPLHF. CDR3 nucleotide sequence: TGTGCCAGCTCACCGGGACAGAATTCACCCCTCCACTTT.

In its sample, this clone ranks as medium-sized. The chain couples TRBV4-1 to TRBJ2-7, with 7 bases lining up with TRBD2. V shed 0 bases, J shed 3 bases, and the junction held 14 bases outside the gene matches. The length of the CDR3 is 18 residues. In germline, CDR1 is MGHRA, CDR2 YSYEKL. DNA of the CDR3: TGCGCCAGCAGCCAAGATTGGGGTCAGGCGGGAGCCCACTACGAGCAGTACTTC. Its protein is CASSQDWGQAGAHYEQYF.

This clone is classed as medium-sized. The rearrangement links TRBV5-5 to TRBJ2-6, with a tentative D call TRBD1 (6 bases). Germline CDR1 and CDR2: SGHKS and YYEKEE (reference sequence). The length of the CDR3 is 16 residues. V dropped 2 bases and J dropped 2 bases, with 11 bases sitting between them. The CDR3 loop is CASSLRQVAGANVLTF. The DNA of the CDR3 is TGTGCCAGCAGCTTACGACAGGTAGCTGGGGCCAACGTCCTGACTTTC.

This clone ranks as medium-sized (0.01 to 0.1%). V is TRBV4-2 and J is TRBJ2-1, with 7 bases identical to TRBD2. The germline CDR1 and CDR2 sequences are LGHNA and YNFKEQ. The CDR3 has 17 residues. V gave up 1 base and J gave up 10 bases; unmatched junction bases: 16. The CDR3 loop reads CASSQGDAGAPGWEQFF. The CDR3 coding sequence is TGTGCCAGCAGCCAAGGAGATGCGGGAGCCCCCGGGTGGGAGCAGTTCTTC.

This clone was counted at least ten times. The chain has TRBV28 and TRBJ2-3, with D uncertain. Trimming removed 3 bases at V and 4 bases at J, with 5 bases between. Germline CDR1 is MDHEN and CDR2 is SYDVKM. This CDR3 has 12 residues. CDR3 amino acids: CASSFYSDTQYF. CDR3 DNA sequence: TGTGCCAGCAGTTTTTATTCAGATACGCAGTATTTT.

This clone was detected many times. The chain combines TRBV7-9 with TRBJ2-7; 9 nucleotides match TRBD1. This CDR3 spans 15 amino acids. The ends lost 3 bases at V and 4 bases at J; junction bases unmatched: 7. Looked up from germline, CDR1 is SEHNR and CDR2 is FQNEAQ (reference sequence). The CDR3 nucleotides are TGTGCCAGCAGCTTCGTACAGGGGGCGACTTACGAGCAGTACTTC. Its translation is CASSFVQGATYEQYF.

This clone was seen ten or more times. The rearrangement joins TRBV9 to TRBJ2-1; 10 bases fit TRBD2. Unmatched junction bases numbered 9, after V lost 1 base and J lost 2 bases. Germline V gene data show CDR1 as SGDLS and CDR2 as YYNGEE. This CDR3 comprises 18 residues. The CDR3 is CASSVQAGGPSTYNEQFF. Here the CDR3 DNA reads TGTGCCAGCAGCGTACAAGCGGGAGGGCCCTCTACCTACAATGAGCAGTTCTTC.

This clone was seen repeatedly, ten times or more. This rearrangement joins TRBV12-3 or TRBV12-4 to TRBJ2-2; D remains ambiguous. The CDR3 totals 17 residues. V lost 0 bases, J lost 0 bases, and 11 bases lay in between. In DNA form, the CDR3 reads TGTGCCAGCAGTTTAGCGCGAGAGCATTCGAACACCGGGGAGCTGTTTTTT. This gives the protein CASSLAREHSNTGELFF.

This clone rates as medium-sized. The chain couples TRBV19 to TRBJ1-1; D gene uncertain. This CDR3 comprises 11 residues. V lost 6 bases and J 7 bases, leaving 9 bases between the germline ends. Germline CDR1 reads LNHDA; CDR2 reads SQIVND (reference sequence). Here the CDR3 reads CASRTINEAFF. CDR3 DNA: TGTGCCAGTAGGACTATAAATGAAGCTTTCTTT. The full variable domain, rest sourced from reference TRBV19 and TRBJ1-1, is DGGITQSPKYLFRKEGQNVTLSCEQNLNHDAMYWYRQDPGQGLRLIYYSQIVNDFQKGDIAEGYSVSREKKESFPLTVTSAQKNPTAFYLCASRTINEAFFGQGTRLTVV.

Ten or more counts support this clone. The CDR3 DNA follows: TGTGCCAGCAGCTCCCGGCGGAGATTGAACACTGAAGCTTTCTTT. As protein: CASSSRRRLNTEAFF. This rearrangement joins TRBV5-5 to TRBJ1-1; D gene unclear. Germline assignment: CDR1 SGHKS and CDR2 YYEKEE (reference sequence). The CDR3 runs 15 residues. Deletions cut 3 bases from V and 0 bases from J, with 12 bases between.

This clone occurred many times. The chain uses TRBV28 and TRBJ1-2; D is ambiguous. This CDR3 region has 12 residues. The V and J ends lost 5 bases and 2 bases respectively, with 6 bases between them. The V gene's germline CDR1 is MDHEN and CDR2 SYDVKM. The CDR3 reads CASSIPNYGYTF. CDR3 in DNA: TGTGCCAGCAGTATCCCAAACTATGGCTACACCTTC.

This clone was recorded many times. In DNA, the CDR3 is TGTGCCAGCAGTTTACAGAGGGGGAACACTGAAGCTTTCTTT. Amino acids: CASSLQRGNTEAFF. J is TRBJ1-1 and V is TRBV11-3; D is perhaps TRBD1 (5 bases). V was pared by 6 bases and J by 1 base, with 12 bases between. CDR1 and CDR2 (germline): SGHNT, YENEEA. The CDR3 runs 14 residues.

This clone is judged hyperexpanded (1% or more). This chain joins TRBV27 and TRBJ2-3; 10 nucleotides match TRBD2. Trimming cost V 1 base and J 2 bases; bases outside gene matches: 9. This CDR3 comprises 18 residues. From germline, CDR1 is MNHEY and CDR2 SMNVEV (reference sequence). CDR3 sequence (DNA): TGTGCCAGCAGTTTATACGGGGTGACTAGCGGGTACACAGATACGCAGTATTTT. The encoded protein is CASSLYGVTSGYTDTQYF.

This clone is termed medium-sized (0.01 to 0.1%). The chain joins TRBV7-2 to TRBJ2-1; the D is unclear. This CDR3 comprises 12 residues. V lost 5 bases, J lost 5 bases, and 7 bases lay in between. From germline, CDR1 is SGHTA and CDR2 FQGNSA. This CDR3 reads CASSLRDNEQFF. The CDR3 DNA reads TGTGCCAGCAGCCTTAGAGACAATGAGCAGTTCTTC.

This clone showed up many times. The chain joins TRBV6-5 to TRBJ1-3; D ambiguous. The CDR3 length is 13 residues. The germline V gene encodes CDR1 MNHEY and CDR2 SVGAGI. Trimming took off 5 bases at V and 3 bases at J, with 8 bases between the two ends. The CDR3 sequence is CASSRGHGNTIYF. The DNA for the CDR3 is TGTGCCAGCAGTAGAGGGCATGGAAACACCATATATTTT.

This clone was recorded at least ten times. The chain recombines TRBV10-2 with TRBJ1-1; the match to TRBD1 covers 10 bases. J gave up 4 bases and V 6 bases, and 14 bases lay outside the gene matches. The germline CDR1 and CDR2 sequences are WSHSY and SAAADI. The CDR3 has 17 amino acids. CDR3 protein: CASSFLGTGEDGTEAFF. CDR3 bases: TGCGCCAGCAGCTTTCTCGGGACAGGGGAGGATGGCACTGAAGCTTTCTTT.

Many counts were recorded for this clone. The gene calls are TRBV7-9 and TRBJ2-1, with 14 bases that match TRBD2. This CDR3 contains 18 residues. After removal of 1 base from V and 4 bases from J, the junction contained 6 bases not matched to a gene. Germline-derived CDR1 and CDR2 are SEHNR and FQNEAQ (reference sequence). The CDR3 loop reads CASSLGRLAGGYYNEQFF. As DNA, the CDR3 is TGTGCCAGCAGCTTAGGAAGACTAGCGGGAGGGTATTACAATGAGCAGTTCTTC.